This record looks at one T cell receptor beta chain sequence and its context. This record comes from a study of blood T cell repertoires in COVID-19. Measured with immunoSEQ multiplex PCR; TCRdb has only the in-frame clones, and not every one. The table has around 290,000 clones, more than 80% seen once. The CDR3 covers 16 residues. CDR1 SGHTA and CDR2 FQGNSA come from the germline V gene. The V segment lost 5 bases and the J segment 4 bases; nucleotides outside the gene matches: 11. V gene TRBV7-2 combines with J gene TRBJ2-3; 8 bases agree with TRBD1. Sequenced sample: PBMCs or T cells enriched from blood (not recorded which). The TCR sequence derives from a woman in her twenties or thirties who had recovered from COVID-19. The CDR3 nucleotides read TGTGCCAGCAGCGACGGACAGGGAGGTAGGGCAGATACGCAGTATTTT. Translation gives CASSDGQGGRADTQYF.